Below are 9 T cell receptor beta chains sequenced from a single sample in a study of cytomegalovirus exposure and HLA in healthy donors. The PCR ran on 60 Vbeta and 13 Jbeta primers. Generated by immunoSEQ multiplex PCR, the TCRdb table keeps only in-frame clones and is missing some. The sample includes 150,000 to 200,000 clones, 70% to 80% of them seen just once. The material sequenced was PBMCs. The receptors were sampled from a woman between 50 and 59 years old in good health and CMV-seronegative.

V and J are TRBV25-1 and TRBJ1-1; 8 nucleotides match TRBD1. With V trimmed by 5 bases and J by 6 bases, 5 bases remained unmatched. From germline, CDR1 is MGHDK and CDR2 SYGVNS. This CDR3 is built from 13 residues. CDR3 nucleotide sequence: TGTGCCAGCAGTAAGACAGGGGCGGCTGAAGCTTTCTTT. Translation gives CASSKTGAAEAFF.

The V and J genes are TRBV5-8 and TRBJ1-1; the D gene is possibly TRBD1 (6 bases). CDR3 length: 15 amino acids. Trimming left V 0 bases short and J 2 bases short, with 11 bases between. CDR1 and CDR2 (germline): SGHTS, YDEGEE. The CDR3 DNA reads TGTGCCAGCAGCTTGGACGCCGGGACAAACACTGAAGCTTTCTTT. It codes for CASSLDAGTNTEAFF.

The table lists this clone with a few counts. The junction differs from germline at one of its ends, possibly a read error. This rearrangement joins TRBV6-5 to TRBJ2-7; D perhaps matches TRBD2 (6 bases). CDR1 is MNHEY and CDR2 is SVGAGI in the germline V gene. This CDR3 is built from 15 residues. CDR3 DNA sequence: TGTGCCAGCAGTTATCTTCCCGGGGGTTCCTCCGAGCAGTACTTC. This sequence encodes CASSYLPGGSSEQYF.

This chain links TRBV27 with TRBJ1-5; D is unclear. Germline CDR1 reads MNHEY; CDR2 reads SMNVEV (reference sequence). The CDR3 runs 13 residues. V was trimmed by 6 bases and J by 3 bases, leaving 9 bases between them. In nucleotides, the CDR3 is TGTGCCAGCAGGGGCCAGCCCAATCAGCCCCAGCATTTT. It yields the protein CASRGQPNQPQHF.

This chain connects TRBV5-8 to TRBJ2-5; no definite D call. The V gene lost 2 bases and the J gene lost 2 bases, with 7 bases spanning the gap. From germline, CDR1 is SGHTS and CDR2 YDEGEE. CDR3 length: 13 amino acids. The CDR3 DNA follows: TGTGCCAGCAGCTTCCCGCAGCAAGAGACCCAGTACTTC. Its translation is CASSFPQQETQYF.

V usage is TRBV10-2 and J usage is TRBJ2-7; no clear D gene. Germline CDR1 is WSHSY and CDR2 is SAAADI. The V and J ends lost 8 bases and 0 bases respectively, with 23 bases between them. The CDR3 consists of 17 residues. The CDR3 DNA is TGCGCCAGCCGTAAGGAGCACCAGCGAGCTTACTCCTACGAGCAGTACTTC. Protein product: CASRKEHQRAYSYEQYF.

The chain joins TRBV6-1 to TRBJ1-5, with D tentatively TRBD1 (6 bases). The ends were cut back, 3 bases at V and 3 bases at J, with 18 bases in the middle. The CDR3 contains 17 residues. CDR1 MNHNS and CDR2 SASEGT come from the germline V gene. CDR3 protein: CASSDLGGAVNNQPQHF. CDR3 nucleotides: TGTGCCAGCAGTGACTTGGGGGGGGCCGTGAACAATCAGCCCCAGCATTTT.

CDR3 DNA: TGTGCCGGAATGGAGGGGACCTATGGCTACACCTTC. Amino acids: CAGMEGTYGYTF. V usage is TRBV30 and J usage is TRBJ1-2; a possible D gene is TRBD1 (5 bases). Germline CDR1 and CDR2: GTSNPN and SVGIG (reference sequence). V was trimmed by 8 bases and J by 4 bases, leaving 14 bases between them. The CDR3 is 12 amino acids.

The chain is built from TRBV2 and TRBJ1-5; D is unclear. The CDR3 has 15 amino acids. The V end lost 4 bases, the J end lost 5 bases, and 15 bases lay between the germline ends. CDR1 SNHLY and CDR2 FYNNEI come from the germline V gene. For the CDR3, the DNA is TGTGCCAGCAGTGTCGGACCCGGGGAGCATCAGCCCCAGCATTTT. Translation: CASSVGPGEHQPQHF.